This entry lists 6 T cell receptor beta chains sequenced from one sample in a study of T-cell memory formation after mild COVID-19. MiXCR, applied by TCRdb to the 5' RACE reads, yields one record per CDR3 protein. The sample has approximately 60,000 distinct CDR3 sequences; 8% to 9.5% are singletons. Material: PBMCs or a T cell subset sorted from them (not recorded which). These receptors originate from a man aged 18 to 30 who had mild COVID-19 (a few samples of this study predate the infection). Cell type and time point are not known.

This clonotype has ten or more counts. The chain links TRBV12-3 or TRBV12-4 to TRBJ2-3, with D possibly being TRBD1 (6 bases). The CDR3 covers 15 residues. Trimming cost V 6 bases and J 0 bases, with 13 bases left between them. The CDR3 sequence is CASSPDSFSTDTQYF. The CDR3 region has the DNA TGTGCCAGCAGCCCGGACAGTTTTAGCACAGATACGCAGTATTTT.

This clonotype was found a few times. The chain links TRBV28 to TRBJ2-7; D is uncertain. This CDR3 region has 15 residues. CDR1 MDHEN and CDR2 SYDVKM come from the germline V gene. V was clipped by 6 bases and J by 2 bases, with 17 bases between them. CDR3 nucleotide sequence: TGTGCCAGCAGCCCTTCGGAACTACTCACCTACGAGCAGTACGTC. Translated: CASSPSELLTYEQYV.

This clonotype was recorded at least ten times. V is TRBV4-3 and J is TRBJ2-3; TRBD2 aligns across 8 bases. J gave up 6 bases and V 3 bases, and 14 bases lay outside the gene matches. The CDR3 runs 17 residues. Per germline, CDR1 LGHNA and CDR2 YSLEER. The CDR3 nucleotides read TGCGCCAGCAGCCAGGCCTACGGGGGGGGTGCGGCTGATACGCAGTATTTT. Translation gives CASSQAYGGGAADTQYF.

This clonotype was seen a few times. The rearrangement links TRBV20-1 to TRBJ1-1, with TRBD1 matching over 8 bases. After removal of 8 bases from V and 6 bases from J, the junction contained 8 bases not matched to a gene. Germline lookup yields CDR1 DFQATT and CDR2 SNEGSKA (reference sequence). The CDR3 runs 12 residues. In DNA, the CDR3 is TGCAGTCCAGGGGGCCGGTTCCCTGAAGCTTTCTTT. It is translated as CSPGGRFPEAFF.

The chain joins TRBV6-2 or TRBV6-3 to TRBJ1-5; D gene ambiguous. V lost 5 bases, J lost 4 bases, and 27 bases lay in between. Germline assignment: CDR1 MNHEY and CDR2 SVGEGT. The CDR3 extends over 19 amino acids. This CDR3 is CASSRRKSRAELWNQPQHF. Written as DNA, the CDR3 is TGTGCCAGCAGTCGACGAAAGAGTAGGGCCGAGCTTTGGAATCAGCCCCAGCATTTT.

V is TRBV6-2 or TRBV6-3 and J is TRBJ2-7, with no clear D. CDR3 length: 12 residues. Germline V lookup: CDR1 MNHEY, CDR2 SVGEGT. V was cut by 8 bases and J by 3 bases, with 11 bases left in between. CDR3: CASGEGDYEQYF. DNA for the CDR3: TGTGCCAGCGGAGAAGGAGACTACGAGCAGTACTTC.